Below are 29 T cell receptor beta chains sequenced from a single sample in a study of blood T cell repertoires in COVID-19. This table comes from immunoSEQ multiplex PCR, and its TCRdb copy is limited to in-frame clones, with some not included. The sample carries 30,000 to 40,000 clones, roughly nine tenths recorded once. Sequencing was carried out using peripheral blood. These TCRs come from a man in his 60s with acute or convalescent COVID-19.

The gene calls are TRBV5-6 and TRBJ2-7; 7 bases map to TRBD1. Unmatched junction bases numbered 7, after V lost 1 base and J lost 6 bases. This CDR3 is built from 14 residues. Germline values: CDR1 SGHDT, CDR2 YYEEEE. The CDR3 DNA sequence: TGTGCCAGCAGCTTGAGCAGGGGGATCACCGAGCAGTACTTC. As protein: CASSLSRGITEQYF.

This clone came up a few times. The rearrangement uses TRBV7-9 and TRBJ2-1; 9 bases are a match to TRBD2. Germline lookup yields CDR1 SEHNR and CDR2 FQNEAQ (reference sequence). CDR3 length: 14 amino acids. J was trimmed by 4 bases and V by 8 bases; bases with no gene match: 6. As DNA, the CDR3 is TGTGCCAGCCGGGGACTAGCCGCTTACAATGAGCAGTTCTTC. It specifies CASRGLAAYNEQFF.

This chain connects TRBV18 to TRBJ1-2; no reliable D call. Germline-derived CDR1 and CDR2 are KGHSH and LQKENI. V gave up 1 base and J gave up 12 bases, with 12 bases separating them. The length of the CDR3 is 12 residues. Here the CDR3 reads CASSPLEREHTF. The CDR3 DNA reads TGTGCCAGCTCACCACTCGAACGAGAACACACCTTC.

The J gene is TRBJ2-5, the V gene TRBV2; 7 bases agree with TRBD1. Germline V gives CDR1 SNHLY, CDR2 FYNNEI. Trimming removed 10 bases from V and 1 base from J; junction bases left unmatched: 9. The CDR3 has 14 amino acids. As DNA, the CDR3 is TGTGCCACCCAAGGGACAGCCGGCCAAGAGACCCAGTACTTC. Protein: CATQGTAGQETQYF.

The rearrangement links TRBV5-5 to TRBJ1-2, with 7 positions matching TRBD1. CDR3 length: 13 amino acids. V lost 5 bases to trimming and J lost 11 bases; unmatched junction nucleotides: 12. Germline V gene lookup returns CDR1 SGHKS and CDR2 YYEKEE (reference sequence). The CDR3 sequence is CASSFSPGQIYTF. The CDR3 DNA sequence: TGTGCCAGCAGTTTCTCACCGGGACAGATATACACCTTC. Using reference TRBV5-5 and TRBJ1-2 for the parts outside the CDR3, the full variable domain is DAGVTQSPTHLIKTRGQQVTLRCSPISGHKSVSWYQQVLGQGPQFIFQYYEKEERGRGNFPDRFSARQFPNYSSELNVNALLLGDSALYLCASSFSPGQIYTFGSGTRLTVV.

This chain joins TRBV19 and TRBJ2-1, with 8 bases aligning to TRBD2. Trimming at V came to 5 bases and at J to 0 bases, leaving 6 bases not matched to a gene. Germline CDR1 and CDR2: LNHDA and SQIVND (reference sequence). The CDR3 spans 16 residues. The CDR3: CASSLTSASSYNEQFF. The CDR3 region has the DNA TGTGCCAGTAGTTTGACTAGCGCTAGCTCCTACAATGAGCAGTTCTTC.

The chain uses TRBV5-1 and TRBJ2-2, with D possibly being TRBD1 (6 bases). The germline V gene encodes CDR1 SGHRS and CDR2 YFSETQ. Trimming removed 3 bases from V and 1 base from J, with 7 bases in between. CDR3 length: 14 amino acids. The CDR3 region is CASSWGQNTGELFF. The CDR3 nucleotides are TGCGCCAGCAGCTGGGGACAGAACACCGGGGAGCTGTTTTTT.

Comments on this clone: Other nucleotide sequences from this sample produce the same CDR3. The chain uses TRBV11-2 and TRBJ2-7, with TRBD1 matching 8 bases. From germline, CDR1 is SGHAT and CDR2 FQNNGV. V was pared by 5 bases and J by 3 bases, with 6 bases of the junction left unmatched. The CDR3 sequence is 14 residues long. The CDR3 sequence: CASSPRTGSYEQYF. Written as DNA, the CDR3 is TGTGCCAGCAGCCCACGGACAGGGAGCTACGAGCAGTACTTC.

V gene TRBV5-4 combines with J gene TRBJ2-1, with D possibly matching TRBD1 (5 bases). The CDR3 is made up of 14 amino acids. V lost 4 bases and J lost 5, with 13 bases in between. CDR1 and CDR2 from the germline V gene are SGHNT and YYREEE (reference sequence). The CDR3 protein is CASSQRQLNNEQFF. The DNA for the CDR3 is TGTGCCAGCAGCCAACGACAGCTAAACAATGAGCAGTTCTTC.

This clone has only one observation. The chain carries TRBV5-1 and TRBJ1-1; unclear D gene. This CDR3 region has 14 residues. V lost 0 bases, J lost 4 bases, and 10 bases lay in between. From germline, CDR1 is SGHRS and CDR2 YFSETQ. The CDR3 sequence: CASSLEETGTEAFF. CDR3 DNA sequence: TGCGCCAGCAGCTTGGAGGAGACGGGCACTGAAGCTTTCTTT.

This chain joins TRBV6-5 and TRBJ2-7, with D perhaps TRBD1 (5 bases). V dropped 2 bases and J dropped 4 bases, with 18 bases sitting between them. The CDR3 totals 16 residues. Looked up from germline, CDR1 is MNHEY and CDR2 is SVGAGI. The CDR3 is CASSYTASSPGYEQYF. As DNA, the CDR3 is TGTGCCAGCAGTTACACTGCCTCCTCGCCAGGGTACGAGCAGTACTTC.

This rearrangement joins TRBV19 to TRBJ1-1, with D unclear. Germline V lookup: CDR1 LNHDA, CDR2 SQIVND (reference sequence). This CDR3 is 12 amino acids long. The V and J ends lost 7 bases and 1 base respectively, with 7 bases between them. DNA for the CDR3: TGTGCCAGTACCTGGGCGAACACTGAAGCTTTCTTT. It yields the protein CASTWANTEAFF.

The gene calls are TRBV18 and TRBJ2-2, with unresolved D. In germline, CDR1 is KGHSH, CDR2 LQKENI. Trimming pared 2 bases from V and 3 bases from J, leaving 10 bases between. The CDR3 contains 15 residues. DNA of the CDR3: TGTGCCAGCTCACCAGTTTTGGCGGACACCGGGGAGCTGTTTTTT. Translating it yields CASSPVLADTGELFF.

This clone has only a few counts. The chain's CDR3 is CASSLATGGTEAFF. CDR3 sequence (DNA): TGTGCCAGTAGTCTGGCGACAGGGGGCACTGAAGCTTTCTTT. The V call is TRBV19, the J call TRBJ1-1; 9 bases fit TRBD1. J gave up 4 bases and V 5 bases, and 5 bases lay outside the gene matches. The CDR3 spans 14 residues. The germline gives CDR1 LNHDA, CDR2 SQIVND (reference sequence).

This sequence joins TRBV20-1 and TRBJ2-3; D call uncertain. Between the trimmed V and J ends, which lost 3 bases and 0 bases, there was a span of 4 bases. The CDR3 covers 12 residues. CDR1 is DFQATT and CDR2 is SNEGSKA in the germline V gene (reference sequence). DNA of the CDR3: TGCAGTGCTAGTTCTAGCACAGATACGCAGTATTTT. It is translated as CSASSSTDTQYF.

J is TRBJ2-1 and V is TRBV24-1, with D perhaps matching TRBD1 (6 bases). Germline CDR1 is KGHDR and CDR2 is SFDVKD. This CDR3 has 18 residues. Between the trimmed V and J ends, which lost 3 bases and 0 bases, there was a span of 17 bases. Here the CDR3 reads CATSDPVAQGDSYNEQFF. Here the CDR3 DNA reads TGTGCCACCAGTGATCCCGTTGCACAGGGAGACTCCTACAATGAGCAGTTCTTC.

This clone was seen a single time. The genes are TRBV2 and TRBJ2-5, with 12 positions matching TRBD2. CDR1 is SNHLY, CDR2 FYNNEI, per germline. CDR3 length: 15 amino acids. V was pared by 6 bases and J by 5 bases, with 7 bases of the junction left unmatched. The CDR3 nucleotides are TGTGCCAGCAGGGAAAGGACTAGCGGGACGGAGACCCAGTACTTC. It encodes CASRERTSGTETQYF.

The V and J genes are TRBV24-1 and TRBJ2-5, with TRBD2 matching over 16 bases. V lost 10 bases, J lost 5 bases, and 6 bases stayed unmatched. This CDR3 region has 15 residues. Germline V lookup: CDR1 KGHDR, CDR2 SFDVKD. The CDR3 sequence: CATGGLAGGVETQYF. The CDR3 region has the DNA TGTGCCACAGGGGGACTAGCGGGAGGGGTGGAGACCCAGTACTTC.

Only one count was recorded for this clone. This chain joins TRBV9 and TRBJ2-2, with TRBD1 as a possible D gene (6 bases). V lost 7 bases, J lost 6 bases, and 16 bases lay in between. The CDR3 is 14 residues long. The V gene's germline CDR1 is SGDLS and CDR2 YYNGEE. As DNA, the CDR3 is TGTGCCAGCGGCTTAAGACAGGCGGCCGGGGAGCTGTTTTTT. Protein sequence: CASGLRQAAGELFF.

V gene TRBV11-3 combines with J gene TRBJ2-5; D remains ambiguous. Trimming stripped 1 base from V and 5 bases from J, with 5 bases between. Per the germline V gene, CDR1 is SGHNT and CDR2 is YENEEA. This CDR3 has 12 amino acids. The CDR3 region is CASSLVSETQYF. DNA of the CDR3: TGTGCCAGCAGCTTAGTTAGTGAGACCCAGTACTTC.

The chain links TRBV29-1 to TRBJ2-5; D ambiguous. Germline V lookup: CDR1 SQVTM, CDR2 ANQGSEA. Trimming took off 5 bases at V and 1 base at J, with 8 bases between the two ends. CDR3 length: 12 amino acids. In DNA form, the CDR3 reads TGCAGCGTTAGCCATTCCCAAGAGACCCAGTACTTC. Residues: CSVSHSQETQYF.

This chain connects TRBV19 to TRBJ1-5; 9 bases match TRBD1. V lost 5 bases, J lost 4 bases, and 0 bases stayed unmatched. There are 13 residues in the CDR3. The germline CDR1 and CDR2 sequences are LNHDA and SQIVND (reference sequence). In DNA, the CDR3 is TGTGCCAGTAGTGGGACAGGGAATCAGCCCCAGCATTTT. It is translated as CASSGTGNQPQHF.

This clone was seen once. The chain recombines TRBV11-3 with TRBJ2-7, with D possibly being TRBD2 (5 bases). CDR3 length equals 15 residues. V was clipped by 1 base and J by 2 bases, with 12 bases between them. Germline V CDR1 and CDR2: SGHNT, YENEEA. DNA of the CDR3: TGTGCCAGCAGCTTAGGGGGAGCCCCAACCTACGAGCAGTACTTC. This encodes CASSLGGAPTYEQYF.

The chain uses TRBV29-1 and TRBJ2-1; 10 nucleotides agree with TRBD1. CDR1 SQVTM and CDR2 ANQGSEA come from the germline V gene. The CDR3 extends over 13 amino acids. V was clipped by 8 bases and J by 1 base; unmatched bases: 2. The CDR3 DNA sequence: TGCAGCCCGGGACAGGGGTCCTACAATGAGCAGTTCTTC. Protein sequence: CSPGQGSYNEQFF.

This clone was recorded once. The CDR3 DNA reads as TGTGCCAGCAGTTTGGGGCAGGGGGCGGCTTTCTTT. Amino acids: CASSLGQGAAFF. The V and J genes are TRBV28 and TRBJ1-1, with 8 bases identical to TRBD1. The V segment lost 3 bases and the J segment 11 bases; nucleotides outside the gene matches: 5. The CDR3 runs to 12 residues. Germline CDR1 MDHEN, CDR2 SYDVKM.

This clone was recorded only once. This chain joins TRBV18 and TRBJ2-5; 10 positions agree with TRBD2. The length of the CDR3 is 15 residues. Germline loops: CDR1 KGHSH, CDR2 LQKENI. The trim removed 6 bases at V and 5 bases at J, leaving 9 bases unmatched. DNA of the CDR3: TGTGCCAGCTCCCCAACTAGCGGGACGGGGGAGACCCAGTACTTC. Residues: CASSPTSGTGETQYF.

In DNA, the CDR3 is TGTGCCTGGAGTAACGCCGGCAGGGGGCTAGCGGGAGCACGAGAGACCCAGTACTTC. As protein: CAWSNAGRGLAGARETQYF. J is TRBJ2-5 and V is TRBV30; TRBD2 aligns across 10 bases. After removal of 2 bases from V and 4 bases from J, the junction contained 19 bases not matched to a gene. The CDR3 consists of 19 residues. The germline gives CDR1 GTSNPN, CDR2 SVGIG (reference sequence).

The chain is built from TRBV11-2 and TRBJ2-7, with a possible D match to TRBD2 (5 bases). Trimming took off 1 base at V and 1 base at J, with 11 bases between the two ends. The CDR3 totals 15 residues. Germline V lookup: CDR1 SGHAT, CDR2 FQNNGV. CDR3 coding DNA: TGTGCCAGCAGCTTAGTGAGAGGGAGATCCTACGAGCAGTACTTC. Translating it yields CASSLVRGRSYEQYF. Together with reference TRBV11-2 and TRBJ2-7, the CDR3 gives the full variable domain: EAGVAQSPRYKIIEKRQSVAFWCNPISGHATLYWYQQILGQGPKLLIQFQNNGVVDDSQLPKDRFSAERLKGVDSTLKIQPAKLEDSAVYLCASSLVRGRSYEQYFGPGTRLTVT.

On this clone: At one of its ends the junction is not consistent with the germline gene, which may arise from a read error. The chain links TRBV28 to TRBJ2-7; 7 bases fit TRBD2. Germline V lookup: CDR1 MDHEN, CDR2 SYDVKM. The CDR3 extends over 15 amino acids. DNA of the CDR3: TGTGCCAGCAGTTTAGGGGGGGACCGGGGCTACGAGCGGTACTTC. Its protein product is CASSLGGDRGYERYF.